These 6 T cell receptor beta chains came from one sample sequenced in a study of beta chain features in type 1 diabetes. The isolated RNA, all of it, was reverse transcribed, so expressed TCRB transcripts were what got sequenced. Produced via immunoSEQ multiplex PCR; TCRdb's table is partial and in-frame only. The table lists 130,000 or so clones, around a tenth of them singletons. The specimen was central memory CD4+ T cells from blood. The receptors here all came from a woman aged 40 to 49 in good health.

The chain links TRBV10-1 to TRBJ1-6, with no clear D. The V end was cut by 2 bases, the J end by 7 bases, with 9 bases between. The CDR3 is 14 amino acids. Germline CDR1 WNHNN, CDR2 SYGVQD (reference sequence). The CDR3 protein is CASSEAGTNSPLHF. In DNA, the CDR3 is TGCGCCAGCAGTGAGGCAGGCACGAATTCACCCCTCCACTTT.

Ten or more counts support this clone. The chain is built from TRBV7-9 and TRBJ1-1; D gene unclear. V was trimmed by 5 bases and J by 1 base, leaving 5 bases between them. This CDR3 is 12 amino acids long. CDR1 and CDR2 from the germline V gene are SEHNR and FQNEAQ (reference sequence). The DNA for the CDR3 is TGTGCCAGCAGCCCAGAGAACACTGAAGCTTTCTTT. This translates into CASSPENTEAFF.

Only a few counts were recorded for this clone. The chain employs TRBV4-1 and TRBJ2-5; 11 nucleotides line up with TRBD1. The CDR3 length is 16 residues. Germline CDR1 is MGHRA and CDR2 is YSYEKL. J lost 1 base, V lost 3 bases, and 4 bases had no gene match. CDR3 sequence: CASSQTGTGGQETQYF. In DNA, the CDR3 is TGCGCCAGCAGCCAGACCGGGACAGGGGGCCAAGAGACCCAGTACTTC.

This clone was observed a handful of times. The rearrangement joins TRBV4-2 to TRBJ1-1, with TRBD1 matching over 8 bases. The CDR3 is 15 residues long. Germline V gives CDR1 LGHNA, CDR2 YNFKEQ. J gave up 1 base and V 4 bases, and 5 bases lay outside the gene matches. Written as DNA, the CDR3 is TGTGCCAGCAGCCCCCAGGGGGCCCAGAACACTGAAGCTTTCTTT. The encoded protein is CASSPQGAQNTEAFF.

The chain has TRBV7-9 and TRBJ2-6, with no clear D. With 5 bases removed from V and 0 bases from J, the gap between germline ends came to 11 bases. Germline loops: CDR1 SEHNR, CDR2 FQNEAQ (reference sequence). The CDR3 has 16 residues. CDR3 nucleotides: TGTGCCAGCAGCGCAAGTAGTAACTCTGGGGCCAACGTCCTGACTTTC. Amino acids: CASSASSNSGANVLTF.

This clone has more than one count but fewer than ten. The V call is TRBV9, the J call TRBJ2-7; TRBD1 matches at 10 bases. The CDR3 runs 16 residues. The germline V gene has CDR1 SGDLS and CDR2 YYNGEE. The V gene end was trimmed by 4 bases and the J gene end by 2 bases; junction bases not matched to a gene: 9. As DNA, the CDR3 is TGTGCCAGCAGCCCAGGGACAGGGGTAGTACCCTACGAGCAGTACTTC. Its protein is CASSPGTGVVPYEQYF. Together with reference TRBV9 and TRBJ2-7, the CDR3 gives the full variable domain: DSGVTQTPKHLITATGQRVTLRCSPRSGDLSVYWYQQSLDQGLQFLIQYYNGEERAKGNILERFSAQQFPDLHSELNLSSLELGDSALYFCASSPGTGVVPYEQYFGPGTRLTVT.